This TCR beta chain came from a study of beta chain features in type 1 diabetes. Whole-study results and caveats: People with Type 1 diabetes carried modestly yet significantly shorter TCRB CDR3s in all four CD4+ subsets.

The CDR3 consists of 15 residues. Trimming took 4 bases from V and 1 from J; bases not matched to a gene: 4. Germline CDR1 reads SQVTM; CDR2 reads ANQGSEA. Since all of the isolated RNA was reverse transcribed, expressed TCRB transcripts were what got sequenced. Sequencing used immunoSEQ multiplex PCR; TCRdb keeps in-frame clones, though not all of them. This sample yields approximately 44,000 clones, of which 66% are seen a single time; roughly 2.2% belongs to the top ten. Note on this clone: Its antigen is undetermined.

Sequencing was carried out using Tregs from blood. The rearrangement links TRBV29-1 to TRBJ1-5; 10 bases are shared with TRBD1. The sequence came from a woman aged 18-30 years with type 1 diabetes. The CDR3 DNA reads TGCAGCGTTGCCGGGACAGGGGACAGCAATCAGCCCCAGCATTTT. This encodes CSVAGTGDSNQPQHF.